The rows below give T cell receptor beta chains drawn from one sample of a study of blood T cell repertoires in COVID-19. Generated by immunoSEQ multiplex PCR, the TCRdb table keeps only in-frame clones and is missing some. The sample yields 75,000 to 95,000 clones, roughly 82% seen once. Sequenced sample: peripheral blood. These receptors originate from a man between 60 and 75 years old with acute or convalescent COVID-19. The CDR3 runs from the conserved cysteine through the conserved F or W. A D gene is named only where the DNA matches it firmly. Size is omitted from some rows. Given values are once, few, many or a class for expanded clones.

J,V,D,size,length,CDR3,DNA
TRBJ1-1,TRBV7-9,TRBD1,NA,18,CASSLRGYRQGIYTEAFF,TGTGCCAGCAGCTTAAGGGGTTACAGACAGGGAATTTACACTGAAGCTTTCTTT
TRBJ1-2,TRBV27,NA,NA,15,CASSLRAGVRYGYTF,TGTGCCAGCAGTTTACGGGCAGGGGTTCGCTATGGCTACACCTTC
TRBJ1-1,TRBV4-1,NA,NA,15,CASSPHQGSNTEAFF,TGCGCCAGCAGCCCCCACCAGGGGTCTAACACTGAAGCTTTCTTT
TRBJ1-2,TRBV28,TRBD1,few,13,CASSRQGVWGYTF,TGTGCCAGCAGTCGACAGGGGGTGTGGGGCTACACCTTC
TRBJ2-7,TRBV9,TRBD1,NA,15,CASSVGDREYYEQYF,TGTGCCAGCAGCGTAGGGGACAGGGAGTACTACGAGCAGTACTTC
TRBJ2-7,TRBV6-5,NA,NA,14,CASSYVPNSYEQYF,TGTGCCAGCAGTTACGTTCCTAACTCCTACGAGCAGTACTTC
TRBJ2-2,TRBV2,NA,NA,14,CASRWDNLAGELFF,TGTGCCAGCAGATGGGACAATCTGGCCGGGGAGCTGTTTTTT
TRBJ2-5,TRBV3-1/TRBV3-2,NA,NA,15,CASSQDLIAQETQYF,TGTGCCAGCAGCCAAGACCTGATAGCCCAAGAGACCCAGTACTTC
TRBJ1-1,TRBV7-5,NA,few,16,CARSLGWRGGGTEAFF,TGTGCCAGAAGCTTAGGCTGGAGGGGTGGGGGCACTGAAGCTTTCTTT
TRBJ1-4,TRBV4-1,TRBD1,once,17,CASSQDLQGVGNEKLFF,TGCGCCAGCAGCCAAGACCTACAGGGGGTGGGTAATGAAAAACTGTTTTTT
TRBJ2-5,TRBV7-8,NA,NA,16,CASTRAVPNSAQTQYF,TGTGCCAGCACCCGAGCGGTTCCCAACTCCGCGCAGACCCAGTACTTC
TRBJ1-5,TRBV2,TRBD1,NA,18,CASSVGRQGARSNQPQHF,TGTGCCAGCAGTGTAGGGAGACAGGGGGCACGAAGCAATCAGCCCCAGCATTTT
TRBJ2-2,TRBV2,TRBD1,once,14,CASSGDRRTGELFF,TGTGCCAGCAGCGGGGACAGGAGGACCGGGGAGCTGTTTTTT
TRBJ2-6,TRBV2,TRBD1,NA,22,CASSVHRNGGTGLTPGANVLTF,TGTGCCAGCAGTGTCCATCGAAACGGCGGGACAGGGCTAACTCCTGGGGCCAACGTCCTGACTTTC
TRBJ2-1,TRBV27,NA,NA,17,CASSPEPWGSFINEQFF,TGTGCCAGCAGCCCTGAGCCCTGGGGCTCTTTTATCAATGAGCAGTTCTTC
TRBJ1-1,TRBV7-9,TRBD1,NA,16,CASIRTGGAVNPEAFF,TGTGCCAGCATCAGAACAGGGGGCGCCGTAAACCCTGAAGCTTTCTTT
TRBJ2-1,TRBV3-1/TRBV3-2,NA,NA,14,CASSQGGSYNEQFF,TGTGCCAGCAGCCAGGGGGGATCATACAATGAGCAGTTCTTC
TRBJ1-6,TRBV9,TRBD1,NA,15,CASSVEGTVSSPLHF,TGTGCCAGCAGCGTAGAGGGGACAGTCAGTTCACCCCTCCACTTT
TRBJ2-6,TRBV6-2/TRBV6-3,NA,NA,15,CASSYRATGANVLTF,TGTGCCAGCAGTTACAGAGCTACTGGGGCCAACGTCCTGACTTTC
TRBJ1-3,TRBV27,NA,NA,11,CASSDSYTIYF,TGTGCCAGCAGCGACTCGTACACCATATATTTT
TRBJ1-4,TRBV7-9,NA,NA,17,CASSLVRGPATNEKLFF,TGTGCCAGCAGCTTAGTGCGTGGGCCAGCAACTAATGAAAAACTGTTTTTT
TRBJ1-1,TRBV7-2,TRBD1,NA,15,CASSLQGALSTEAFF,TGTGCCAGCAGCTTACAGGGGGCTCTGAGCACTGAAGCTTTCTTT
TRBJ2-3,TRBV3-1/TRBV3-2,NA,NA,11,CASSLLDTQYF,TGTGCCAGCAGCCTCCTAGATACGCAGTATTTT
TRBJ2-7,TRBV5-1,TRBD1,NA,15,CASSLGGTAPYEQYF,TGCGCCAGCAGCTTGGGGGGGACAGCCCCCTACGAGCAGTACTTC
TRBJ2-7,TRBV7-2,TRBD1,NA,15,CASSSTPDRDYEQYF,TGTGCCAGCAGCTCCACGCCGGACAGGGACTACGAGCAGTACTTC
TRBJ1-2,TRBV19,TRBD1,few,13,CALQGVPNYGYTF,TGTGCCCTACAGGGGGTACCCAACTATGGCTACACCTTC
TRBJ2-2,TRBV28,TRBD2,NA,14,CASSLAGNTGELFF,TGTGCCAGCAGCTTAGCGGGGAACACCGGGGAGCTGTTTTTT
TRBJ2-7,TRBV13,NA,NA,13,CASSSAAVYEQYF,TGTGCCAGCAGCTCCGCCGCAGTGTACGAGCAGTACTTC